This is a list of T cell receptor beta chains from one sample in a study of cytomegalovirus exposure and HLA in healthy donors. The method was immunoSEQ multiplex PCR; TCRdb's version includes in-frame clones alone and lacks a portion of them. The data contain 250,000 to 300,000 clones, 84% of them singletons. Input material: PBMCs. Receptors were obtained from a middle-aged woman in good health and CMV-seropositive. Each CDR3 is given with its conserved first and last residue. Fields, in order: J gene, D gene, clone size, CDR3 length, V gene, CDR3 DNA, CDR3 protein. A D gene is named only where the DNA matches it firmly. Size tells how often a clone was seen (once, few, many) or the class of an expanded clone, and some rows leave it out.

J: TRBJ1-1; D: TRBD1; size: .; length: 14; V: TRBV10-3; DNA: TGTGCCATCAGTTGGACAGGGGGCGACACTGAAGCTTTCTTT; CDR3: CAISWTGGDTEAFF
J: TRBJ2-3; D: TRBD1; size: .; length: 16; V: TRBV7-8; DNA: TGTGCCAGCAGCGGACGACAGGGGACGACCACAGATACGCAGTATTTT; CDR3: CASSGRQGTTTDTQYF
J: TRBJ2-4; D: TRBD1; size: .; length: 15; V: TRBV10-3; DNA: TGTGCCATCAGTGCCGGGACAGGGGCCCAAAACATTCAGTACTTC; CDR3: CAISAGTGAQNIQYF
J: TRBJ2-7; D: .; size: .; length: 13; V: TRBV28; DNA: TGTGCCAGCAGTTTCCCCCCTCAGTACGAGCAGTACTTC; CDR3: CASSFPPQYEQYF
J: TRBJ2-7; D: .; size: few; length: 15; V: TRBV29-1; DNA: TGCAGCGTCGCCTGGAGCAGGGGAAACTCCTACGAGCAGTACTTC; CDR3: CSVAWSRGNSYEQYF
J: TRBJ2-2; D: .; size: .; length: 17; V: TRBV11-2; DNA: TGTGCCAGCAGCTTAGTGCGAGCGGGCTTGAACACCGGGGAGCTGTTTTTT; CDR3: CASSLVRAGLNTGELFF
J: TRBJ2-3; D: .; size: .; length: 16; V: TRBV7-9; DNA: TGTTCCAGCAGCTTAGTTTTCGGGATTAGCACAGATACGCAGTATTTT; CDR3: CSSSLVFGISTDTQYF
J: TRBJ2-7; D: TRBD1; size: .; length: 15; V: TRBV5-6; DNA: TGTGCCAGCAGCTTGGGGACAGGGATCGGCTACGAGCAGTACTTC; CDR3: CASSLGTGIGYEQYF
J: TRBJ1-3; D: .; size: once; length: 16; V: TRBV7-2; DNA: TGTGCCAGCAGCCCAACAGACAGTGCTAGAGGAAACACCATATATTTT; CDR3: CASSPTDSARGNTIYF
J: TRBJ2-1; D: TRBD2; size: .; length: 13; V: TRBV30; DNA: TGTGCCTGCGAGCGGGAGCGATCCAATGAGCAGTTCTTC; CDR3: CACERERSNEQFF
J: TRBJ1-2; D: .; size: .; length: 15; V: TRBV11-3; DNA: TGTGCCAGCAGCTTAGGCGCAGGGGAGGGGTATGGCTACACCTTC; CDR3: CASSLGAGEGYGYTF
J: TRBJ1-5; D: .; size: .; length: 14; V: TRBV27; DNA: TGTGCCAGCAGGGGGGCCATCCTCAATCAGCCCCAGCATTTT; CDR3: CASRGAILNQPQHF
J: TRBJ2-5; D: TRBD2; size: .; length: 13; V: TRBV7-9; DNA: TGTGCCAGCAGCTGGGACTACCGGGAGACCCAGTACTTC; CDR3: CASSWDYRETQYF
J: TRBJ1-2; D: TRBD1; size: .; length: 15; V: TRBV5-4; DNA: TGTGCCAGCAGCTTAAGGGAAGGGGGCGGTCATGGCTACACCTTC; CDR3: CASSLREGGGHGYTF
J: TRBJ2-2; D: .; size: .; length: 15; V: TRBV7-3; DNA: TGTGCCAGCAGCCCCGGACTACTCGACACCGGGGAGCTGTTTTTT; CDR3: CASSPGLLDTGELFF
J: TRBJ2-3; D: TRBD2; size: .; length: 12; V: TRBV5-4; DNA: TGTGCCAGCAGTGTGGGGGGGGATACGCAGTATTTT; CDR3: CASSVGGDTQYF
J: TRBJ2-5; D: TRBD2; size: .; length: 17; V: TRBV7-8; DNA: TGTGCCAGCAGATCAAGCGGACTAGCGGGACTCCAAGAGACCCAGTACTTC; CDR3: CASRSSGLAGLQETQYF
J: TRBJ2-5; D: TRBD2; size: .; length: 15; V: TRBV9; DNA: TGTGCCAGCAGCGCTAGCGGGAGGGCCTTGGAGACCCAGTACTTC; CDR3: CASSASGRALETQYF
J: TRBJ2-3; D: .; size: once; length: 16; V: TRBV6-5; DNA: TGTGCCAGCAGTTCCGACGGAGGGGGAGGGAGGGATACGCAGTATTTT; CDR3: CASSSDGGGGRDTQYF
J: TRBJ1-4; D: .; size: .; length: 13; V: TRBV7-8; DNA: TGTGCCAGCAGCTTAGTGGTTGGGGGGAAACTGTTTTTT; CDR3: CASSLVVGGKLFF
J: TRBJ2-2; D: .; size: .; length: 15; V: TRBV4-2; DNA: TGTGCCAGCAGCCCCCACGGGGGAGTGGCCGGGGAGCTGTTTTTT; CDR3: CASSPHGGVAGELFF